The sample holds many counts of the clone carrying this TCR beta chain. One entry per CDR3 protein results from TCRdb running MiXCR on the RACE reads. The data show approximately 45,000 distinct CDR3 sequences, 3.5% to 4.5% seen once. CDR3 length equals 15 residues. Trimming stripped 1 base from V and 0 bases from J, with 8 bases between. The germline CDR1 and CDR2 sequences are LGHNA and YSLEER. The data were taken from a study of human T cells and chemical hapten exposure. Sample time point: healthy volunteer bleed at 2 weeks. Whole blood that had not been fractionated was the source of extracted total RNA.

The source material was whole blood. The clonotype originates from a female donor in good health. Some clones in this sample may be carry-over from other donors' samples. The chain couples TRBV4-3 to TRBJ2-3; D ambiguous. The CDR3 sequence is CASSQVLGSTDTQYF. The CDR3 DNA is TGCGCCAGCAGCCAAGTTCTGGGCAGCACAGATACGCAGTATTTT.